Listed here is a single TCR beta chain. Its matching antigen is unknown. Other DNA sequences within the sample encode an identical CDR3. The data stem from a study of shared clonotypes between healthy human individuals. Study overall: CD4 naive cells filled three plates per donor, CD4 memory three, CD8 naive two and CD8 memory one.

Sequenced by immunoSEQ multiplex PCR; TCRdb stores in-frame clones only, minus some. The top ten clones hold roughly 0.36% of a sample with 2 million to 2.5 million clones, more than 80% of them seen once. Donors were Caucasian adults residing in Nashville, Tennessee, USA. Study-wide results and caveats: Rarefaction gave evidence that sorted-subset sequencing remained incomplete despite large depth. Clonotypes shared by all four sorted-subset donors had higher generation probabilities than non-shared clonotypes.

The V gene's germline CDR1 is KGHSH and CDR2 LQKENI. The ends were cut back, 3 bases at V and 0 bases at J, with 9 bases in the middle. The CDR3 sequence is 14 residues long. Source material: naive CD4+ T cells from PBMCs. Described subset: CD45RA+ positively selected. V gene TRBV18 combines with J gene TRBJ2-7; D is unclear. This sequence originates from a man aged 18 to 30 in good health. Some clones in this sample may be carry-over from other donors' samples. CDR3 residues: CASSPPPSSYEQYF. The CDR3 nucleotides are TGTGCCAGCTCACCCCCGCCCTCCTCCTACGAGCAGTACTTC.